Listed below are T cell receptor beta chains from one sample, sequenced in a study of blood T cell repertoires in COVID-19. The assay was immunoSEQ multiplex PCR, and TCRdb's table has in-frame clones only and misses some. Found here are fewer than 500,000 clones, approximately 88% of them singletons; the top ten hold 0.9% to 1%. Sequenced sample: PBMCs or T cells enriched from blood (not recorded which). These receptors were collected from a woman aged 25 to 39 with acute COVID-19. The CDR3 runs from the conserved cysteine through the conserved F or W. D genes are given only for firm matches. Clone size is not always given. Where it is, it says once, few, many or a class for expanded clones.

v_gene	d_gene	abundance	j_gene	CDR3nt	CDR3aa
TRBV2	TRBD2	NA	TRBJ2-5	TGTGCCAGCAGGAATCGGGGGGGCAGTGGAGAGACCCAGTACTTC	CASRNRGGSGETQYF
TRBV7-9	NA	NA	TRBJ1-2	TGTGCCAGCAGCCCAGATGAGGGTTATGGCTACACCTTC	CASSPDEGYGYTF
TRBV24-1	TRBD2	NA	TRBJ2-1	TGTGCCACCAGCCCCTTGGTAGCGGGGGACTACAATGAGCAGTTCTTC	CATSPLVAGDYNEQFF
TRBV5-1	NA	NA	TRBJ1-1	TGCGCCAGCAGCTTGTACCCCGGGAACACTGAAGCTTTCTTT	CASSLYPGNTEAFF
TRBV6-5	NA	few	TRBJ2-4	TGTGCCAGCAGTTACGTGTGGGGGGACATTCAGTACTTC	CASSYVWGDIQYF
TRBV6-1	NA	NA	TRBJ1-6	TGTGCCAGCAGTGATCCAGGGAATAATTCACCCCTCCACTTT	CASSDPGNNSPLHF
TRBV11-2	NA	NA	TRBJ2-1	TGTGCCAGCAGCGATCCTGACTCGCCCTCTTACAATGAGCAGTTCTTC	CASSDPDSPSYNEQFF
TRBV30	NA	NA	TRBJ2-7	TGTGCCTGGAGTGTACCACCTAGCTCCAACGAGCAGTACTTC	CAWSVPPSSNEQYF
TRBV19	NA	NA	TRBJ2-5	TGTGCCAGTAGTATAGCCGGGGAAGAGACCCAGTACTTC	CASSIAGEETQYF
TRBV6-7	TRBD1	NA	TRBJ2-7	TGTGCCAGCCCCGCGACAGGGAAGTGCGAGCAGTACTTC	CASPATGKCEQYF
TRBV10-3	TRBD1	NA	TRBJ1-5	TGTGCCATCAGTGACCAACCAGGGGGGACTGGCAATCAGCCCCAGCATTTT	CAISDQPGGTGNQPQHF
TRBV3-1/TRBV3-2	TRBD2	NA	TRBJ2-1	TGTGCCACCAGTACACTAGCGGCCTACAATGAGCAGTTCTTC	CATSTLAAYNEQFF
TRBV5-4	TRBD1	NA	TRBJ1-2	TGTGCCAGCAGCTCAGGGACAGGGGGCGCGTTTGGCTACACCTTC	CASSSGTGGAFGYTF
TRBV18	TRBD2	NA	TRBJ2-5	TGTGCCAGCTCACCGACGGGAGGCCCCCCACAAGAGACCCAGTACTTC	CASSPTGGPPQETQYF
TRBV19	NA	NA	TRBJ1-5	TGTGCCAGTAATCCCCCAGGGAACGGTCAGCCCCAGCATTTT	CASNPPGNGQPQHF
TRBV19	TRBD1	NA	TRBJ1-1	TGTGCCAGTAGTATGGGGGCCACAGGGGTCAAGGAAGCTTTCTTT	CASSMGATGVKEAFF
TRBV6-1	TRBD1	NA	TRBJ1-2	TGTGCCAGCAGTGAAGGACAGGGAGGTGGCTACACCTTC	CASSEGQGGGYTF
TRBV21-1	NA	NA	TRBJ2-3	TGTGCCAGCAGCAAAGCGCTACTCCGGGGGAGGAGCACAGATACGCAGTATTTT	CASSKALLRGRSTDTQYF
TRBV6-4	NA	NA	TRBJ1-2	TGTGCCAGCAGTCGCGGCAGTAACTATGGCTACACCTTC	CASSRGSNYGYTF
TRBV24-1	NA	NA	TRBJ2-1	TGTGCCACCTCCCCCGGAATCCCCGCAGGGTTTCTTAATGAGCAGTTCTTC	CATSPGIPAGFLNEQFF
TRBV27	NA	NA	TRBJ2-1	TGTGCCAGCAGTTTAACCTACTGGCTAGAAAACAATGAGCAGTTCTTC	CASSLTYWLENNEQFF
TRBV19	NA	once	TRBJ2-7	TGTGCCAGTAGTAGGCGGGCAGCGGGCCTCTACGAGCAGTACTTC	CASSRRAAGLYEQYF
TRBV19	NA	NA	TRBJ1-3	TGTGCCAGTAGTATATCCGCAGGCAGCTCTGGAAACACCATATATTTT	CASSISAGSSGNTIYF
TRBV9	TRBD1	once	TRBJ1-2	TGTGCCAGCAGCACTTCGACAGGGTTTAGAAATGGCTACACCTTC	CASSTSTGFRNGYTF
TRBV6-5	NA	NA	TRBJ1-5	TGTGCCAGCAGTTACTCTACAGGGAAGGGACAGCCCCAGCATTTT	CASSYSTGKGQPQHF
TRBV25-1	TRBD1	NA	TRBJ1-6	TGTGCCAGCAGTGAACTCGGACAGGGGAATTCACCCCTCCACTTT	CASSELGQGNSPLHF
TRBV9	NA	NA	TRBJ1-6	TGTGCCAGCAGCGCCGGTCCCGTTAATTCACCCCTCCACTTT	CASSAGPVNSPLHF
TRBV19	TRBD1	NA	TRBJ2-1	TGTGCCAGTAGACATCGGCGTGTGGGACAGGGGATTGATGAGCAGTTCTTC	CASRHRRVGQGIDEQFF
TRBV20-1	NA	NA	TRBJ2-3	TGCAGTGCGCGGGCCAAAGATACGCAGTATTTT	CSARAKDTQYF
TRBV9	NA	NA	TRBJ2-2	TGTGCCAGCAGCCCACTTGCCGCCCTCGCCGGGGAGCTGTTTTTT	CASSPLAALAGELFF
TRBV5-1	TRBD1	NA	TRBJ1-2	TGCGCCAGCAGCACTTGGACAGGCGCCAGTGGCTACACCTTC	CASSTWTGASGYTF
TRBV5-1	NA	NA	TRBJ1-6	TGCGCCAGCAGTACTGGGGGCAATAATTCACCCCTCCACTTT	CASSTGGNNSPLHF
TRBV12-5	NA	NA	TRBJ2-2	TGTGCTAGCACCGTCGGGGAGACCCGGCGGGAGCTGTTTTTT	CASTVGETRRELFF
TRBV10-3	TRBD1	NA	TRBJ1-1	TGTGCCATCAGTGATCAGGGACAGGGGATCACTGAAGCTTTCTTT	CAISDQGQGITEAFF
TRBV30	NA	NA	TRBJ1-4	TGTGCCTGGACCCTGTCAGGGGTTAACGAAAAACTGTTTTTT	CAWTLSGVNEKLFF
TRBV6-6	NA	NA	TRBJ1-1	TGTGCCAGCAGTTACTCGAGGGTAGGCACTGAAGCTTTCTTT	CASSYSRVGTEAFF
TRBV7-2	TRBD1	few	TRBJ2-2	TGTGCCAGCAGAAAACCGACAGGGGGGTTGGGGAACACCGGGGAGCTGTTTTTT	CASRKPTGGLGNTGELFF
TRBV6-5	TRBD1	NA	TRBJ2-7	TGTGCCACCGCTGACAGGGGGTTATACGAGCAGTACTTC	CATADRGLYEQYF
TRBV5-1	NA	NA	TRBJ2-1	TGCGCCAGCAGCTTGGCGGGGGTAGGATCGTACAATGAGCAGTTCTTC	CASSLAGVGSYNEQFF
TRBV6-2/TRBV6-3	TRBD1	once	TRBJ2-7	TGTGCCAGCAGTCGCCAACCCCGGGACAGGGTTTTAGGGGAGCAGTACTTC	CASSRQPRDRVLGEQYF
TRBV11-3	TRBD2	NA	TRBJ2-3	TGTGCCAGCAGCAGAGGACTAGCGGGGGGACAAACAGATACGCAGTATTTT	CASSRGLAGGQTDTQYF
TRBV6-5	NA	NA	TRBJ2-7	TGTGCCAGCAGTAAACAGGGACTAGAGCAGTACTTC	CASSKQGLEQYF
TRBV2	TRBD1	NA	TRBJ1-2	TGTGCCAGCAGTGAAGTTTTATTCGGGACAGCTATTAACTATGGCTACACCTTC	CASSEVLFGTAINYGYTF
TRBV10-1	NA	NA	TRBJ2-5	TGCGCCAGCAGTGGGACAGCTCAAGAGACCCAGTACTTC	CASSGTAQETQYF
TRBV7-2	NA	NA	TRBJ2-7	TGTGCCAGCAGTCCGAGCTCCTACGAGCAGTACTTC	CASSPSSYEQYF
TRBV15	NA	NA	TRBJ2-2	TGTGCCACCAGCAGAGAGTATTCCGGGGAGCTGTTTTTT	CATSREYSGELFF